This TCR beta chain was captured in a study of blood T cell repertoires in COVID-19. Turning to the study itself: Collection of acute and convalescent COVID-19 samples took place in the United States, Italy and Spain. T cells, B-cell-depleted T cells, or PBMCs supplied cDNA or gDNA.

Authors' processing steps: Cell counts per sample came from amplifying reference gene primers. Clones were read by immunoSEQ multiplex PCR, and TCRdb kept only the in-frame ones, dropping some. Clone size and V and J calls were adopted from that table, with D and trimming inferred from the DNA. The sample shows 200,000 to 250,000 clones, around nine tenths of them seen only once. Germline CDR1 reads LNHDA; CDR2 reads SQIVND (reference sequence). The CDR3 extends over 16 amino acids. V lost 7 bases to trimming and J lost 1 base, with 19 bases between them. The TCR sequence derives from a man aged 60 to 69 who had recovered from COVID-19. The sequenced material came from peripheral blood. The J gene is TRBJ1-2, the V gene TRBV19; a possible D gene is TRBD1 (6 bases). CDR3 DNA: TGTGCCAGTATTTTGGGAACAGGGAACTATAACTATGGCTACACCTTC. Translation gives CASILGTGNYNYGYTF.